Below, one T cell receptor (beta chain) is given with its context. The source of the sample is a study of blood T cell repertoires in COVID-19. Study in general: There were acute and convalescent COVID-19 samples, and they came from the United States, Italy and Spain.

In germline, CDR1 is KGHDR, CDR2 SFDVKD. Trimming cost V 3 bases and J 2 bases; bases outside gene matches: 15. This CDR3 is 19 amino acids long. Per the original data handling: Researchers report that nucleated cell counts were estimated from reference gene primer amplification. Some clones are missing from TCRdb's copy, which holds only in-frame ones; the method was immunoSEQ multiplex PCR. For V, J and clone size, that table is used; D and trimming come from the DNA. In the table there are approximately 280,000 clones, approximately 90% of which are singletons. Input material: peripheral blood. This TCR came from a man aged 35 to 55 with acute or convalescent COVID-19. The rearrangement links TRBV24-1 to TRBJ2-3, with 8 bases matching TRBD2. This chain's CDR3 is CATSDPARTVAGPTDTQYF. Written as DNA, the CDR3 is TGTGCCACCAGTGATCCTGCTAGGACCGTAGCGGGGCCCACAGATACGCAGTATTTT.